These 25 T cell receptor beta chains originate from one sample sequenced in a study of T cells in women clearing cervical HPV infection. Here immunoSEQ multiplex PCR was the method, and the copy in TCRdb shows in-frame clones only, minus some. The specimen's table records about 12,000 clones. The sequencing sample was made of blood buffy coat. Receptors were obtained from a woman between 18 and 75 years old with a cervical HPV16 infection that either progressed to CIN3+ or cleared (not recorded which).

Turning to this clone: The read ends 3 residues before the CDR3 terminus; that terminus is restored from the germline J gene. V and J are TRBV20-1 and TRBJ2-7, with D possibly being TRBD2 (7 bases). Trimming took 4 bases from V and 1 from J, leaving 26 bases between them. There are 18 residues in the CDR3. Germline V lookup: CDR1 DFQATT, CDR2 SNEGSKA (reference sequence). Incomplete CDR3 DNA: TGCAGTGCTACCGACCCTCGGACCTCCGGGGGGACATCCTACGAG. This gives the protein CSATDPRTSGGTSYE. The whole CDR3 is CSATDPRTSGGTSYEQYF.

Details on this clone: Coverage ceases 3 residues before the CDR3 finishes, and the germline J gene fills in the end. The chain is built from TRBV18 and TRBJ2-2; 9 bases match TRBD1. The CDR3 has 15 amino acids. CDR1 and CDR2 (germline): KGHSH, LQKENI. The ends lost 3 bases at V and 5 bases at J; junction bases unmatched: 4. CDR3 DNA, as far as it was read: TGTGCCAGCTCACCCGGGACAGGGACAACCGGGGAG. Protein: CASSPGTGTTGE. The entire CDR3 protein is CASSPGTGTTGELFF.

On this clone: The read is 3 residues too short to cover the CDR3 end, so that end is filled in from the germline J gene. The V gene is TRBV18, the J gene TRBJ1-3; 7 positions match TRBD1. The CDR3 contains 16 residues. CDR1 and CDR2 from the germline V gene are KGHSH and LQKENI. J gave up 4 bases and V 3 bases, and 9 bases lay outside the gene matches. CDR3 sequence: CASSPRGQANGNTIYF. The covered CDR3 bases are TGTGCCAGCTCACCCCGCGGACAGGCTAACGGAAACACC.

About this clone: Read data end 3 residues before the CDR3 end; the end is taken from the germline J gene. The chain combines TRBV24-1 with TRBJ1-5, with D possibly TRBD1 on 6 matching bases. The CDR3 sequence is 13 residues long. CDR1 and CDR2 from the germline V gene are KGHDR and SFDVKD. Trimming took 7 bases from V and 2 from J, leaving 8 bases between them. The CDR3 is CATSRQGNQPQHF. The part of the CDR3 DNA that was read is TGTGCCACCAGCCGACAGGGCAATCAGCCC.

Notes on this clone: The read is 3 residues too short to cover the CDR3 end, so that end is filled in from the germline J gene. The genes are TRBV5-1 and TRBJ1-2, with D possibly matching TRBD1 (6 bases). Germline lookup yields CDR1 SGHRS and CDR2 YFSETQ. The CDR3 has 13 residues. CDR3 DNA, as far as it was read: TGCGCCAGCAGCACTACCGGGACACTAGGC. Translating gives CASSTTGTLG. The CDR3 in its entirety is CASSTTGTLGYTF.

For this clone: The read ends 3 residues early relative to the CDR3; the germline J gene fills the gap. V usage is TRBV18 and J usage is TRBJ1-4, with D maybe TRBD1 (6 bases). The CDR3 is 14 amino acids. CDR1 is KGHSH, CDR2 LQKENI, per germline. Trimming pared 2 bases from V and 8 bases from J, leaving 12 bases between. The CDR3 sequence is CASSPAGVSEKLFF. Partial CDR3 DNA: TGTGCCAGCTCACCAGCAGGGGTGTCAGAAAAA.

As concerns this clone: The CDR3 end is not reached by the read, which stops 3 residues before it; the germline J gene fills it in. The chain combines TRBV20-1 with TRBJ1-5; TRBD1 might be the D (5 bases). The ends were cut back, 1 base at V and 9 bases at J, with 7 bases in the middle. CDR3 size: 11 residues. Germline-derived CDR1 and CDR2 are DFQATT and SNEGSKA (reference sequence). The CDR3 bases that were read are TGCAGTGCTAGAGTGGGGGGGCCC. Translated: CSARVGGP. The entire CDR3 reads CSARVGGPQHF.

Concerning this clone itself: The CDR3 end lies 3 residues beyond the end of the read and is filled in from the germline J gene. This chain links TRBV28 with TRBJ1-2; D might be TRBD1 (5 bases). V lost 7 bases, J lost 5 bases, and 8 bases lay in between. Per germline, CDR1 MDHEN and CDR2 SYDVKM. The length of the CDR3 is 11 residues. CDR3 residues: CASTEGYGYTF. The covered CDR3 bases are TGTGCCAGCACCGAGGGGTATGGC.

A note on this clone: The read terminates 3 residues ahead of where the CDR3 ends, so the germline J gene completes it. The rearrangement links TRBV19 to TRBJ2-2; possibly TRBD2 for D (6 bases). The V end was cut by 3 bases, the J end by 8 bases, with 16 bases between. Germline lookup yields CDR1 LNHDA and CDR2 SQIVND (reference sequence). This CDR3 contains 15 residues. CDR3 region: CASSIFQTRGGELFF. The part of the CDR3 DNA that was read is TGTGCCAGTAGTATTTTCCAGACCCGGGGGGGGGAG. The variable domain in full, completed from reference TRBV19 and TRBJ2-2, reads DGGITQSPKYLFRKEGQNVTLSCEQNLNHDAMYWYRQDPGQGLRLIYYSQIVNDFQKGDIAEGYSVSREKKESFPLTVTSAQKNPTAFYLCASSIFQTRGGELFFGEGSRLTVL.

Note on this clone: The read ends 3 residues shy of where the CDR3 ends; the end is completed using the germline J gene. The chain has TRBV11-3 and TRBJ1-1, with a weak D call TRBD1 (6 bases). Germline V lookup: CDR1 SGHNT, CDR2 YENEEA. The V end lost 5 bases, the J end lost 1 base, and 8 bases lay between the germline ends. The CDR3 loop spans 13 amino acids. This CDR3 reads CASSPRGNTEAFF. The CDR3 bases that were read are TGTGCCAGCAGCCCCAGGGGGAACACTGAA. Full variable domain (outside the CDR3, taken from reference TRBV11-3 and TRBJ1-1): EAGVVQSPRYKIIEKKQPVAFWCNPISGHNTLYWYLQNLGQGPELLIRYENEEAVDDSQLPKDRFSAERLKGVDSTLKIQPAELGDSAVYLCASSPRGNTEAFFGQGTRLTVV.

By frequency, this clone registers medium-sized. The sequenced fragment ends 3 residues before the CDR3 boundary, so the rest is inferred from the germline J gene. The chain employs TRBV19 and TRBJ2-5, with D possibly TRBD2 on 5 matching bases. This CDR3 spans 14 amino acids. CDR1 and CDR2 from the germline V gene are LNHDA and SQIVND (reference sequence). Trimming stripped 5 bases from V and 1 base from J, with 11 bases between. The CDR3 DNA, read in part, is TGTGCCAGTAGTCCCGGGGAACCCCAAGAGACC. Its translation: CASSPGEPQET. The full CDR3 reads CASSPGEPQETQYF. Together with reference TRBV19 and TRBJ2-5, the CDR3 gives the full variable domain: DGGITQSPKYLFRKEGQNVTLSCEQNLNHDAMYWYRQDPGQGLRLIYYSQIVNDFQKGDIAEGYSVSREKKESFPLTVTSAQKNPTAFYLCASSPGEPQETQYFGPGTRLLVL.

Points on this clone: The CDR3 goes on 3 residues after the read ends, and that part is filled in from the germline J gene. V usage is TRBV5-6 and J usage is TRBJ2-2; D possibly corresponds to TRBD1 (6 bases). The germline gives CDR1 SGHDT, CDR2 YYEEEE. The CDR3 spans 13 residues. The V end lost 2 bases, the J end lost 6 bases, and 8 bases lay between the germline ends. CDR3 sequence reads: CASSLGGPGELFF. The sequenced CDR3 bases are TGTGCCAGCAGCTTAGGGGGTCCCGGGGAG.

Comment on this clone: The read is 3 residues too short to cover the CDR3 end, so that end is filled in from the germline J gene. V usage is TRBV7-8 and J usage is TRBJ1-6; D may be TRBD1 (5 bases). The CDR3 length is 15 residues. The V gene lost 0 bases and the J gene lost 6 bases, with 9 bases spanning the gap. Germline CDR1 and CDR2: SGHVS and FQNEAQ. CDR3 DNA (partial): TGTGCCAGCAGCTTAGCTTTGAGGGGTAATTCACCC. Translating gives CASSLALRGNSP. The full CDR3 protein is CASSLALRGNSPLHF.

Comment on this clone: The read halts 3 residues ahead of the CDR3 end, with the missing end drawn from the germline J gene. This rearrangement joins TRBV30 to TRBJ1-5; the match to TRBD1 covers 7 bases. The CDR3 runs 14 residues. Germline values: CDR1 GTSNPN, CDR2 SVGIG (reference sequence). V was pared by 2 bases and J by 6 bases, with 7 bases of the junction left unmatched. Partial CDR3 DNA: TGTGCCTGGAGTCCCGGGACAGCCGGTCAGCCC. This sequence encodes CAWSPGTAGQP. The whole CDR3 protein reads CAWSPGTAGQPQHF.

Notes on this clone: The read halts 3 residues ahead of the CDR3 end, with the missing end drawn from the germline J gene. V gene TRBV20-1 combines with J gene TRBJ2-1; 8 nucleotides line up with TRBD2. Germline CDR1 DFQATT, CDR2 SNEGSKA (reference sequence). This CDR3 is 13 amino acids long. The V and J ends lost 3 bases and 8 bases, in that order; junction bases with no gene match: 6. The DNA read from the CDR3 is TGCAGTGCTAGGGGGACTAGTGGCGATGAG. Amino acid sequence: CSARGTSGDE. The whole CDR3 sequence is CSARGTSGDEQFF.

Notes on this clone: With the read ending 3 residues before the CDR3 end, the germline J gene is used to fill in that end. This chain connects TRBV2 to TRBJ2-5, with unresolved D. The germline V and J ends were trimmed by 2 bases and 0 bases, with 7 bases remaining between them. This CDR3 has 14 amino acids. Per the germline V gene, CDR1 is SNHLY and CDR2 is FYNNEI. The CDR3 is CASSENGYQETQYF. The sequenced CDR3 bases are TGTGCCAGCAGTGAAAACGGGTACCAAGAGACC.

Comments on this clone: The CDR3 extends 3 residues past the end of the read, so its final part is completed from the germline J gene. This chain uses TRBV10-2 with TRBJ2-5, with D possibly being TRBD2 (6 bases). The V end lost 5 bases, the J end lost 5 bases, and 18 bases lay between the germline ends. The CDR3 is 15 residues long. CDR1 is WSHSY and CDR2 is SAAADI in the germline V gene. CDR3 protein: CASSLSGVESETQYF. The covered CDR3 bases are TGCGCCAGCAGTCTTTCGGGGGTGGAAAGCGAGACC.

Comments on this clone: The sequenced fragment ends 3 residues before the CDR3 boundary, so the rest is inferred from the germline J gene. The chain is built from TRBV20-1 and TRBJ1-1; D might be TRBD1 (6 bases). CDR1 and CDR2 from the germline V gene are DFQATT and SNEGSKA (reference sequence). V lost 0 bases and J lost 1, with 9 bases in between. The CDR3 contains 14 residues. The CDR3 DNA, read in part, is TGCAGTGCTAGAGATCAGACAGGGAACACTGAA. It is translated as CSARDQTGNTE. The whole CDR3 reads CSARDQTGNTEAFF.

Concerning this clone itself: The read falls 3 residues short of the CDR3 end, and the missing part is taken from the germline J gene. The chain employs TRBV5-1 and TRBJ2-5; D is possibly TRBD2 (5 bases). Deletions cut 4 bases from V and 1 base from J, with 14 bases between. Germline CDR1 reads SGHRS; CDR2 reads YFSETQ. The CDR3 is 15 amino acids. The CDR3 bases that were read are TGCGCCAGCAGCGGAGATGGGCGGGCCCAAGAGACC. Its protein product is CASSGDGRAQET. The entire CDR3 protein reads CASSGDGRAQETQYF. The full variable domain, rest sourced from reference TRBV5-1 and TRBJ2-5, is KAGVTQTPRYLIKTRGQQVTLSCSPISGHRSVSWYQQTPGQGLQFLFEYFSETQRNKGNFPGRFSGRQFSNSRSEMNVSTLELGDSALYLCASSGDGRAQETQYFGPGTRLLVL.

As to this clone: The read falls 3 residues short of the CDR3 end, and the missing part is taken from the germline J gene. This chain links TRBV28 with TRBJ1-1; D is perhaps TRBD1 (6 bases). This CDR3 is 14 amino acids long. V lost 3 bases, J lost 0 bases, and 8 bases lay in between. In germline, CDR1 is MDHEN, CDR2 SYDVKM. The sequenced part of the CDR3 DNA is TGTGCCAGCAGTTTGACAGGCATGAACACTGAA. Translation: CASSLTGMNTE. The full CDR3 sequence reads CASSLTGMNTEAFF.

As regards this clone: From the germline J gene comes the end of the CDR3, since the read stops 3 residues before it. This rearrangement joins TRBV30 to TRBJ2-2; D is unclear. V dropped 2 bases and J dropped 5 bases, with 6 bases sitting between them. The CDR3 has 12 amino acids. CDR1 and CDR2 from the germline V gene are GTSNPN and SVGIG (reference sequence). The CDR3 region is CAWSLGTGELFF. The DNA read from the CDR3 is TGTGCCTGGAGTTTAGGGACCGGGGAG.

Comment on this clone: From the germline J gene comes the end of the CDR3, since the read stops 3 residues before it. This rearrangement joins TRBV12-5 to TRBJ2-1, with 9 bases matching TRBD1. Trimming removed 2 bases from V and 7 bases from J; junction bases left unmatched: 6. CDR1 is LGHNT, CDR2 FRNRAP, per germline. The CDR3 covers 15 residues. CDR3: CASGLMGQGKNEQFF. CDR3 DNA, as far as it was read: TGTGCTAGTGGTTTGATGGGACAGGGAAAGAATGAG.

This clone counts as medium-sized by frequency. The CDR3 is cut off 3 residues early in the read; its end comes from the germline J gene. V usage is TRBV29-1 and J usage is TRBJ1-4; TRBD1 matches at 8 bases. V lost 6 bases and J lost 4; bases outside the gene matches: 16. In germline, CDR1 is SQVTM, CDR2 ANQGSEA. The CDR3 contains 17 residues. CDR3 sequence: CSVNELDRGWDNEKLFF. CDR3 bases read: TGCAGCGTCAACGAACTCGACAGGGGATGGGATAATGAAAAA.

On this clone: With the read ending 3 residues before the CDR3 end, the germline J gene is used to fill in that end. The chain carries TRBV3-1 (or the pseudogene TRBV3-2) and TRBJ2-7, with D maybe TRBD1 (5 bases). The CDR3 is 14 residues long. The ends were cut back, 1 base at V and 6 bases at J, with 13 bases in the middle. Germline lookup yields CDR1 LGHDT and CDR2 YNNKEL (reference sequence). The sequenced CDR3 bases are TGTGCCAGCAGCCAAGCCAGGGCGTCCCCCGAG. Residues: CASSQARASPE. The full CDR3 is CASSQARASPEQYF.

As for this clone: The CDR3 end is not reached by the read, which stops 3 residues before it; the germline J gene fills it in. The V and J genes are TRBV25-1 and TRBJ2-7, with TRBD1 as a possible D gene (5 bases). Germline V lookup: CDR1 MGHDK, CDR2 SYGVNS. The ends were cut back, 10 bases at V and 3 bases at J, with 16 bases in the middle. The CDR3 is 13 residues long. Incomplete CDR3 DNA: TGTGCCACCAAATCCAGAGACAGCTACGAG. Its translation: CATKSRDSYE. The full CDR3 protein reads CATKSRDSYEQYF.